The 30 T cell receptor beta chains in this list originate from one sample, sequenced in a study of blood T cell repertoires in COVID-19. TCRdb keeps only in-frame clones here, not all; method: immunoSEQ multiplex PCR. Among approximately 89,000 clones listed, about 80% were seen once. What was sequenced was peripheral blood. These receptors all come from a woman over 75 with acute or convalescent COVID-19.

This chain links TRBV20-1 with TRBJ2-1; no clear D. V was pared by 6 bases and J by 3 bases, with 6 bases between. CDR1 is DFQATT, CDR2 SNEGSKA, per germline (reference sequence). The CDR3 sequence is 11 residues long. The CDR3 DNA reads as TGCAGTGCCATCTACTACAATGAGCAGTTCTTC. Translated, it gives CSAIYYNEQFF.

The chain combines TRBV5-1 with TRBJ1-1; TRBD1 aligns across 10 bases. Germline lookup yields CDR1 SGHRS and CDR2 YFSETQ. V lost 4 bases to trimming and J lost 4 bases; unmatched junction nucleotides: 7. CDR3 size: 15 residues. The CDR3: CASSEPGQGFTEAFF. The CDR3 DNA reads TGCGCCAGCAGCGAACCGGGACAGGGGTTCACTGAAGCTTTCTTT. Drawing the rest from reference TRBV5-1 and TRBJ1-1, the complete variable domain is KAGVTQTPRYLIKTRGQQVTLSCSPISGHRSVSWYQQTPGQGLQFLFEYFSETQRNKGNFPGRFSGRQFSNSRSEMNVSTLELGDSALYLCASSEPGQGFTEAFFGQGTRLTVV.

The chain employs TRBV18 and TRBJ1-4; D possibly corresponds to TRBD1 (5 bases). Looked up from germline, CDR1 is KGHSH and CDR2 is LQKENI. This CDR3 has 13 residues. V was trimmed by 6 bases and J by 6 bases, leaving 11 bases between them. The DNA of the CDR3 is TGTGCCAGCTCTCGCAGGGATGATGAAAAACTGTTTTTT. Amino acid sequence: CASSRRDDEKLFF.

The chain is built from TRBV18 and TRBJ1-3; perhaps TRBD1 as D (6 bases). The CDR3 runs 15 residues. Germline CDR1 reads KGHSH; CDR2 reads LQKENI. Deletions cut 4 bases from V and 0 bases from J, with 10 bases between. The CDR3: CASSQDRYSGNTIYF. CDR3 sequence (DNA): TGTGCCAGCTCACAGGACAGATACTCTGGAAACACCATATATTTT. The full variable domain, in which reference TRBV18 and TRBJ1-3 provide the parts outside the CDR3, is NAGVMQNPRHLVRRRGQEARLRCSPMKGHSHVYWYRQLPEEGLKFMVYLQKENIIDESGMPKERFSAEFPKEGPSILRIQQVVRGDSAAYFCASSQDRYSGNTIYFGEGSWLTVV.

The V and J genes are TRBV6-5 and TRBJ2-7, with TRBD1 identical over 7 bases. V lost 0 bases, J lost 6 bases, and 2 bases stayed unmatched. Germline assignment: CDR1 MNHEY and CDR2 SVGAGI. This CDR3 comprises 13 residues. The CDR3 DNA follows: TGTGCCAGCAGTTACTCGACAGGGATCGAGCAGTACTTC. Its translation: CASSYSTGIEQYF.

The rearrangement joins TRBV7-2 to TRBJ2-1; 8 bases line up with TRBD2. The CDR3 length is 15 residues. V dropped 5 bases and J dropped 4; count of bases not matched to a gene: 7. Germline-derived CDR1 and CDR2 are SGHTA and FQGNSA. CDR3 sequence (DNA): TGTGCCAGCAGCCCCCAAAGCGGGGGTTACAATGAGCAGTTCTTC. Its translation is CASSPQSGGYNEQFF.

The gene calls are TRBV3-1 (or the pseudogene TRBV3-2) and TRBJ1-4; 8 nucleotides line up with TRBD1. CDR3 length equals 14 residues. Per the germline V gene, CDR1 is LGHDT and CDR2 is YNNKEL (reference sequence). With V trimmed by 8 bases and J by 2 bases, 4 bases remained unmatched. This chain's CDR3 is CASGRQGTNEKLFF. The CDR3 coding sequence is TGTGCCAGCGGACGACAGGGGACTAATGAAAAACTGTTTTTT.

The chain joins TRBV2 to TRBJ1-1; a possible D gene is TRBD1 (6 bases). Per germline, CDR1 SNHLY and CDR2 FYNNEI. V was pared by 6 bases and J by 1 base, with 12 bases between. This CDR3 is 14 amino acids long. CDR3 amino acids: CASRDQGTNTEAFF. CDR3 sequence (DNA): TGTGCCAGCAGGGACCAGGGGACGAACACTGAAGCTTTCTTT. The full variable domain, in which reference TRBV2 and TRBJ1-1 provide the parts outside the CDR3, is EPEVTQTPSHQVTQMGQEVILRCVPISNHLYFYWYRQILGQKVEFLVSFYNNEISEKSEIFDDQFSVERPDGSNFTLKIRSTKLEDSAMYFCASRDQGTNTEAFFGQGTRLTVV.

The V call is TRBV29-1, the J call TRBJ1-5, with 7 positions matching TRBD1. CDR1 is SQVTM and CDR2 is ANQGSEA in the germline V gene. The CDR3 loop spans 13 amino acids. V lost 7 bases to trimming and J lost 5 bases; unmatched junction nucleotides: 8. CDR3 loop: CSASGTVDQPQHF. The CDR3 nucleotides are TGCAGCGCCTCAGGGACAGTCGATCAGCCCCAGCATTTT.

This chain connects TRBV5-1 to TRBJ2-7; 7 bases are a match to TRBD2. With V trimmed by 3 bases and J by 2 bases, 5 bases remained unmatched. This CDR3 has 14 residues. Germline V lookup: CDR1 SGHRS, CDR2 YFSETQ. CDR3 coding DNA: TGCGCCAGCAGCTGGGACTACCACCCCTACGAGCAGTACTTC. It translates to CASSWDYHPYEQYF.

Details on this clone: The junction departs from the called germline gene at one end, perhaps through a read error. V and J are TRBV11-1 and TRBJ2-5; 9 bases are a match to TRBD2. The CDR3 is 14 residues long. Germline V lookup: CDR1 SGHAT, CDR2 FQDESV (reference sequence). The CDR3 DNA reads TGTGCCAGCAGGTTAGCGGGAGTTGGGGAGACCCAGTACTTC. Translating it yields CASRLAGVGETQYF.

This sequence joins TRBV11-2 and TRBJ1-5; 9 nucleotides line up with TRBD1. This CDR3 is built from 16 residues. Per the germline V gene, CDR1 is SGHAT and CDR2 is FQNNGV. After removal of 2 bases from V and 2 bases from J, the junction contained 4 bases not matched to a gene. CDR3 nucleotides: TGTGCCAGCAGCTTAACAGGGGGCCTTGGCAATCAGCCCCAGCATTTT. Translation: CASSLTGGLGNQPQHF.

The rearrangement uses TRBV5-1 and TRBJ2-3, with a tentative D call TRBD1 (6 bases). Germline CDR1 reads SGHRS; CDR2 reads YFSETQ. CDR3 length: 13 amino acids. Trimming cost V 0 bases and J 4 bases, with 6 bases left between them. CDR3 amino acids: CASSLGQADTQYF. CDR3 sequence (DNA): TGCGCCAGCAGCTTGGGACAGGCAGATACGCAGTATTTT.

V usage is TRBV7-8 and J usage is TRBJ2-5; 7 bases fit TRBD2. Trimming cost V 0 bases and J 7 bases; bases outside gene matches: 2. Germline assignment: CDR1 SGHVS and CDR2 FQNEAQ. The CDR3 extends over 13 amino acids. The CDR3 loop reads CASSLAGGSTQYF. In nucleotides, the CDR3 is TGTGCCAGCAGCTTAGCCGGGGGGTCGACCCAGTACTTC.

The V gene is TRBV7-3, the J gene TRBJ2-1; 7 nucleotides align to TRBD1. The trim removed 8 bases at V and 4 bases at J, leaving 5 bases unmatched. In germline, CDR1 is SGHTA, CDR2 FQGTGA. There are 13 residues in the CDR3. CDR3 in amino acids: CASSDRAYNEQFF. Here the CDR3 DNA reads TGTGCCAGCTCTGACAGGGCATACAATGAGCAGTTCTTC.

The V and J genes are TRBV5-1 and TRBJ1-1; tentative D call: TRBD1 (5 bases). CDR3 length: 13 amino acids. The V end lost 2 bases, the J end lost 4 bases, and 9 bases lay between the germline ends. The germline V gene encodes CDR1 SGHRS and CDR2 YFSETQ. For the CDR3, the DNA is TGCGCCAGCAGCTTATGGGGCGTCACTGAAGCTTTCTTT. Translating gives CASSLWGVTEAFF.

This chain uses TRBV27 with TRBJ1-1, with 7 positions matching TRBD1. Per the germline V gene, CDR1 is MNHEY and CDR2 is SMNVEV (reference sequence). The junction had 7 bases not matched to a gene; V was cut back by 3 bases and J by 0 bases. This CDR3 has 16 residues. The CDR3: CASSLRNRGLNTEAFF. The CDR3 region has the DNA TGTGCCAGCAGTTTGAGGAACAGGGGCCTGAACACTGAAGCTTTCTTT.

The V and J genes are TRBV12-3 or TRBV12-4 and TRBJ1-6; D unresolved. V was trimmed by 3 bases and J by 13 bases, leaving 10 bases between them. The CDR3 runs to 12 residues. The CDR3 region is CASSLSGGPLHF. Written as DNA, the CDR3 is TGTGCCAGCAGTTTGAGTGGAGGGCCCCTCCACTTT.

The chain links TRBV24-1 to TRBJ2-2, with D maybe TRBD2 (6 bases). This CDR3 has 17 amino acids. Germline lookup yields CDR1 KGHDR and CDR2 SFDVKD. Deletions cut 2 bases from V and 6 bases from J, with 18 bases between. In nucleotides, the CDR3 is TGTGCCACCAGTGATTCGCCGGCCAGGGCGGGATCCGGGGAGCTGTTTTTT. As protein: CATSDSPARAGSGELFF.

In nucleotides, the CDR3 is TGTGCCAGCACCATTACTGGAGGCAGAAGCAGTGAAAAACTGTTTTTT. It codes for CASTITGGRSSEKLFF. This sequence joins TRBV5-4 and TRBJ1-4; D gene ambiguous. V was shortened by 6 bases and J by 7 bases, with 22 bases between the two germline ends. Germline V lookup: CDR1 SGHNT, CDR2 YYREEE (reference sequence). This CDR3 contains 16 residues.

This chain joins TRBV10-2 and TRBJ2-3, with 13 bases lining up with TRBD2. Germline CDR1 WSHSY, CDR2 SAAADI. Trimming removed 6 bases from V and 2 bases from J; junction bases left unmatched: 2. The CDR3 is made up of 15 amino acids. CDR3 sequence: CASRGLAGITDTQYF. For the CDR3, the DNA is TGCGCCAGCAGGGGACTAGCGGGGATCACAGATACGCAGTATTTT.

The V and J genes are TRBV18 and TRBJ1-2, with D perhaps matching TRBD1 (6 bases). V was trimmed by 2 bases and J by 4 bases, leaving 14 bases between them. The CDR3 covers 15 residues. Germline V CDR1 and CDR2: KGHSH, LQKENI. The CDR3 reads CASSPVENRAYGYTF. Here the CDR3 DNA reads TGTGCCAGCTCACCAGTGGAGAACAGGGCCTATGGCTACACCTTC.

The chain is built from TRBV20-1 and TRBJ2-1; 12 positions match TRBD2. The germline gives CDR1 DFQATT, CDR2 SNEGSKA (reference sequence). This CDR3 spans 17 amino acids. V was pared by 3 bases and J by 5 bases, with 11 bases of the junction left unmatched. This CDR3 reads CSASGRLAGGINNEQFF. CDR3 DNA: TGCAGTGCTAGTGGGAGGCTAGCGGGAGGGATCAACAATGAGCAGTTCTTC.

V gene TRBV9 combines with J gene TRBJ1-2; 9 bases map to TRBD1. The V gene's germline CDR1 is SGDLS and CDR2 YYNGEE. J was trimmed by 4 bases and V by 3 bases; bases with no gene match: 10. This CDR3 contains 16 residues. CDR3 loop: CASSARWDRASYGYTF. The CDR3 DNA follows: TGTGCCAGCAGCGCTCGTTGGGACAGGGCATCCTATGGCTACACCTTC.

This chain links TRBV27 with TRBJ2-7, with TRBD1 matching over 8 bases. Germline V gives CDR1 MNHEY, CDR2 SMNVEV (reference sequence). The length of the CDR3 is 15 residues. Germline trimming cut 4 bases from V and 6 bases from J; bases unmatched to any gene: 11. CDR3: CASSSLARGLGEQYF. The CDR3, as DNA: TGTGCCAGCAGTTCCTTAGCCAGGGGGCTCGGCGAGCAGTACTTC.

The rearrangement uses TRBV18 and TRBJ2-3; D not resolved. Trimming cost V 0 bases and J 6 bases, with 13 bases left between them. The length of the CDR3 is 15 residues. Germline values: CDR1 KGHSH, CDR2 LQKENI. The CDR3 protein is CASSPPNRLPDTQYF. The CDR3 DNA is TGTGCCAGCTCACCACCGAACCGACTCCCCGATACGCAGTATTTT.

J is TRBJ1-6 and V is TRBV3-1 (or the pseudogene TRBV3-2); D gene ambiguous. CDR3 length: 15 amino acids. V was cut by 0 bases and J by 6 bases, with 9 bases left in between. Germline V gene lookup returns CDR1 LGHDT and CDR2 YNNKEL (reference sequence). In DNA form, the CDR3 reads TGTGCCAGCAGCCAAGATCGCGGCACTAATTCACCCCTCCACTTT. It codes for CASSQDRGTNSPLHF.

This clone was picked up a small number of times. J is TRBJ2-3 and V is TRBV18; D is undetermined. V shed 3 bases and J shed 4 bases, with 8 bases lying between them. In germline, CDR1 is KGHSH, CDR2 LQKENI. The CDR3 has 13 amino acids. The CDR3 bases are TGTGCCAGCTCACCCCCAAGCTCAGATACGCAGTATTTT. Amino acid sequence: CASSPPSSDTQYF.

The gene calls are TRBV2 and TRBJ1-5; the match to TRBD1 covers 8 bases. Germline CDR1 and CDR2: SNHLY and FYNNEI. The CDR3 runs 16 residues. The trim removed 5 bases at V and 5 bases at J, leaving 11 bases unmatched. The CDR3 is CASSRGQGSVDQPQHF. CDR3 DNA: TGTGCCAGCAGTAGAGGACAGGGAAGTGTGGATCAGCCCCAGCATTTT.

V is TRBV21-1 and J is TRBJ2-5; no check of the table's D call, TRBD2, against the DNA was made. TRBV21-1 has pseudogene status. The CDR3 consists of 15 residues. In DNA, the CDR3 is TGTGCCAGCCGGACTAGCGGGAGGGGTCAAGAGACCCAGTACTTC. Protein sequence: CASRTSGRGQETQYF.